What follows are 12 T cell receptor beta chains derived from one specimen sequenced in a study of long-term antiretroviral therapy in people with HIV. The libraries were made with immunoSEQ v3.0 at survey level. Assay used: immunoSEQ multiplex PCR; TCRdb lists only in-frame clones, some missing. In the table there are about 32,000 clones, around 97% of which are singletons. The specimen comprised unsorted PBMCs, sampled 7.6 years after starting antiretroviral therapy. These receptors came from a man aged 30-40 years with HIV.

For the CDR3, the DNA is TGCGCCAGCAGCTTGCCCGGGACCGCCTACGAGCAGTACTTC. Translating it yields CASSLPGTAYEQYF. The V and J genes are TRBV5-1 and TRBJ2-7; the D gene could be TRBD1 or TRBD2 (5 bases each). The germline CDR1 and CDR2 sequences are SGHRS and YFSETQ. This CDR3 is 14 amino acids long. The germline V and J ends were trimmed by 1 base and 2 bases, with 10 bases remaining between them.

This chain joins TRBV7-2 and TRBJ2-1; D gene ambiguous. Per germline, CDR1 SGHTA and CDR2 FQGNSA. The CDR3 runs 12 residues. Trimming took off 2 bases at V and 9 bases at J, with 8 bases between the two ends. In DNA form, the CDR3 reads TGTGCCAGCAGCTTACGGGCGCTTGAGCAGTTCTTC. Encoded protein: CASSLRALEQFF.

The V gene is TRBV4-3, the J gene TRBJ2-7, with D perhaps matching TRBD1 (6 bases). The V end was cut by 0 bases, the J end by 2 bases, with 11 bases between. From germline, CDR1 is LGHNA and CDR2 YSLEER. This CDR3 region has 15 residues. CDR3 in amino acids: CASSQDGSGAYEQYF. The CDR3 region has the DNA TGCGCCAGCAGCCAAGATGGGTCAGGGGCCTACGAGCAGTACTTC.

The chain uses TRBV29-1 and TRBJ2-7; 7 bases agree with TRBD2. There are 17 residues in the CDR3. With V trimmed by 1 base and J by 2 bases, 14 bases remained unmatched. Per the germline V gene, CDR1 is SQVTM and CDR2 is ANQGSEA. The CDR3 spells CSVEGGTGRERAYEQYF. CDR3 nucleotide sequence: TGCAGCGTTGAAGGGGGAACGGGGCGGGAGAGAGCCTACGAGCAGTACTTC.

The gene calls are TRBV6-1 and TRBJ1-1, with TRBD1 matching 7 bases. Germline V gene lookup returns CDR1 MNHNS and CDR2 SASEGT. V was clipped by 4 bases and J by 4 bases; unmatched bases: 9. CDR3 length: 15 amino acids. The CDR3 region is CASSVIQGLATEAFF. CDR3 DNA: TGTGCCAGCAGTGTTATACAGGGGTTGGCCACTGAAGCTTTCTTT.

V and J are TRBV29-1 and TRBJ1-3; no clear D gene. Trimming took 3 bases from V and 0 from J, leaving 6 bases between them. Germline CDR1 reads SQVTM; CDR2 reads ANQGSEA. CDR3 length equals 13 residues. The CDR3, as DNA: TGCAGCGTTGAGGGCACCTCTGGAAACACCATATATTTT. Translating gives CSVEGTSGNTIYF. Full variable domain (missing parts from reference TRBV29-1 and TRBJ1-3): SAVISQKPSRDICQRGTSLTIQCQVDSQVTMMFWYRQQPGQSLTLIATANQGSEATYESGFVIDKFPISRPNLTFSTLTVSNMSPEDSSIYLCSVEGTSGNTIYFGEGSWLTVV.

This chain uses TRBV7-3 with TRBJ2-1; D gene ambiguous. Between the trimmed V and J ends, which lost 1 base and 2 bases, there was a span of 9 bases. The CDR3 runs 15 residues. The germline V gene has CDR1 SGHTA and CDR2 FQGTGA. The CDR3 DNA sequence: TGTGCCAGCAGCTTAAGCTTCAGCGCCTACAATGAGCAGTTCTTC. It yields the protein CASSLSFSAYNEQFF.

In DNA form, the CDR3 reads TGTGCCAGCAGTGAAGGAAATACGCAGTATTTT. This sequence encodes CASSEGNTQYF. This sequence joins TRBV6-1 and TRBJ2-3; no reliable D call. Trimming removed 1 base from V and 7 bases from J, with 3 bases in between. The CDR3 spans 11 residues. Germline assignment: CDR1 MNHNS and CDR2 SASEGT.

Written as DNA, the CDR3 is TGTGCCAGCAGCTTAGGGTGGGGTAGGGACACTGAAGCTTTCTTT. Its translation: CASSLGWGRDTEAFF. The genes are TRBV7-9 and TRBJ1-1; unclear D gene. The CDR3 has 15 amino acids. Germline V gene sequence: CDR1 SEHNR, CDR2 FQNEAQ (reference sequence). The V end was cut by 1 base, the J end by 3 bases, with 12 bases between.

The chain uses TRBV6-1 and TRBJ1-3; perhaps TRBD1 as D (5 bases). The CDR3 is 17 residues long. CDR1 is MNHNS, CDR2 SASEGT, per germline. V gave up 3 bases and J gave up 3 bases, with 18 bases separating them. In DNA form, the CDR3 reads TGTGCCAGCAGTGAGAATGAGTGGGGCGTGAATGGAAACACCATATATTTT. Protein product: CASSENEWGVNGNTIYF.

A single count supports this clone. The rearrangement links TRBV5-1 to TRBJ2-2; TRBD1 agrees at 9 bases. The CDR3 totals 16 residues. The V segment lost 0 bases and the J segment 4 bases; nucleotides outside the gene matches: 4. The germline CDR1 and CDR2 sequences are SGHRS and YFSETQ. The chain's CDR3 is CASSLGDRVVTGELFF. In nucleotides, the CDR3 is TGCGCCAGCAGCTTGGGGGACAGGGTCGTCACCGGGGAGCTGTTTTTT.

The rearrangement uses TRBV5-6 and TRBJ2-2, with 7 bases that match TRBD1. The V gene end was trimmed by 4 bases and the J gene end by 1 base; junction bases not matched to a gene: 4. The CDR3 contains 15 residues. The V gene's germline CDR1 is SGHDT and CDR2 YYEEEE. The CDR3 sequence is CASSPWTGNTGELFF. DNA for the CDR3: TGTGCCAGCAGCCCCTGGACAGGGAACACCGGGGAGCTGTTTTTT.